The source of this T cell receptor beta chain is a study of T cell repertoires in cytomegalovirus infection (dated by TCRdb to between 2018 and 2021). With respect to the entire study: The HLA type of each donor mattered for the analysis, because public TCR beta signatures pointed to carriage of CMV infection along with the matching HLA type.

Notes on this clonotype: Its antigen remains unidentified. One base away there is no much larger clone; base qualities are not given.

V sheds 2 bases and J sheds 0 bases, leaving 10 bases between their ends. The CDR3 numbers 15 residues from cysteine through phenylalanine. The retained sequence is limited to the CDR3, 45 bases, with the frame set at the first base. CDR1 MNHEY and CDR2 SVGAGI were looked up in the germline V gene. The run used an Illumina HiSeq 1500. TCRdb's own reprocessing of the public reads used fastp at Q25 and MiXCR and kept productive beta chains. CDR3 protein sequences are deduplicated, and each keeps its most common genes and DNA. This sample lists 450,000 to 650,000 distinct CDR3 sequences; around 27% were detected once. The biggest ten clones account for about 13% of the sample. Study-wide conclusions, independent of this receptor: The ex vivo response was dominated by HLA-C-restricted CMV-specific TCR beta clonotypes, and the single most frequent clonotype in two of eight donors was supplied by these HLA-C-restricted clonotypes. In both this cohort and an independent roughly 330-donor cohort, the cumulative frequency of public TCR beta family members distinguished carriers of CMV infection plus the relevant HLA type.

The sequenced sample was PBMCs. This sequence was found in a human donor in good health (CMV status not recorded). Some clones in this sample may be carry-over from other donors' samples. The sequence is built from TRBV6-5 and TRBJ1-1; tentative D gene TRBD1, with 5 bases matching. The DNA sequence follows: TGTGCCAGCAGTTACCTGGGACTGTTGAACACTGAAGCTTTCTTT. The translation is CASSYLGLLNTEAFF.